The T cell receptor beta chain under discussion was sequenced for a study of regulatory T cells in long-lasting Graves disease. Germline V gene lookup returns CDR1 SGHKS and CDR2 YYEKEE (reference sequence). The CDR3 is 15 residues long. Trimming left V 4 bases short and J 2 bases short, with 15 bases between. Libraries of TCR beta came from iRepertoire HTBI primers plus Arm-PCR of CDR3 regions. Via MiXCR, TCRdb re-called the multiplex PCR reads, giving one row per CDR3 protein. The sample carries 700,000 or so distinct CDR3 sequences, approximately 29% recorded once. In its sample, this clonotype was seen a few times. The antigen is unknown. Whole-study findings and limits: Persistent patients had a count of shared public clonotypes (about 2,700) that exceeded that of new patients (approximately 1,000).

The sample's time point: persistent/refractory GD, antithyroid drugs over 5 years with positive TRAb. The TCR library was prepared using RNA isolated from PBMCs. The chain joins TRBV5-5 to TRBJ1-2; TRBD1 is a possible D gene (6 bases). The TCR comes from a female donor with Graves disease. The sequenced sample was peripheral blood mononuclear cells (PBMCs), obtained when the disease was refractory, from a patient treated with antithyroid drugs. The CDR3 loop is CASSLSAGQNYGYTF. The CDR3 DNA sequence: TGTGCCAGCAGCCTTTCAGCCGGACAGAACTATGGCTACACCTTC.